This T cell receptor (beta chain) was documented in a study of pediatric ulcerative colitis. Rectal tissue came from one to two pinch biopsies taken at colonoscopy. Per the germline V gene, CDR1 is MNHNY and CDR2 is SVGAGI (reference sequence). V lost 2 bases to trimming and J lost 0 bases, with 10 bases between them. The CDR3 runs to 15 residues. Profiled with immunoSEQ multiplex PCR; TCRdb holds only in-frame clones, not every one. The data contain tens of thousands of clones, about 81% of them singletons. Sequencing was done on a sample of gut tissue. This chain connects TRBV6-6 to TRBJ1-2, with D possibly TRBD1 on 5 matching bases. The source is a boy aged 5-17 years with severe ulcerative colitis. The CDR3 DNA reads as TGTGCCAGCAGTTACCGGGACCTAACTAACTATGGCTACACCTTC. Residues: CASSYRDLTNYGYTF.